The 18 T cell receptor beta chains in this list originate from one sample, sequenced in a study of cytomegalovirus exposure and HLA in healthy donors (dated by TCRdb to 2016 to 2017). Libraries were made using the immunoSEQ multiplex PCR assay. The multiplex PCR relied on a mix of 60 forward primers for TCR Vbeta segments and 13 reverse primers for TCR Jbeta segments. In its TCRdb copy, this immuneACCESS table keeps in-frame sequences only and misses some clones. Where compared with another copy, unresolved V genes explain less than half of these, and the others have no known cause. Counted in this sample were about 160,000 clones; 60% to 80% of them appeared once. The ten largest account for around 0.97% of the sample. The sequenced material came from PBMCs. All receptors come from a woman aged 45-65 years in good health and CMV-seropositive.

This clone was seen a few times. The chain links TRBV5-6 to TRBJ1-1, with 7 bases aligning to TRBD1. V lost 3 bases, J lost 3 bases, and 11 bases stayed unmatched. CDR1 is SGHDT and CDR2 is YYEEEE in the germline V gene. The CDR3 contains 16 residues. CDR3 DNA: TGTGCCAGCAGCTCTTACAGGGGTATGAGTGACACTGAAGCTTTCTTT. As protein: CASSSYRGMSDTEAFF.

This chain connects TRBV19 to TRBJ2-7; the match to TRBD1 covers 7 bases. The CDR3 contains 14 residues. The V segment lost 5 bases and the J segment 5 bases; nucleotides outside the gene matches: 9. Germline loops: CDR1 LNHDA, CDR2 SQIVND (reference sequence). The CDR3 DNA reads as TGTGCCAGTAGTCTCCGGCTAGGGGGCGACGAGCAGTACTTC. It specifies CASSLRLGGDEQYF. Looking up the rest from reference TRBV19 and TRBJ2-7 gives the full variable domain: DGGITQSPKYLFRKEGQNVTLSCEQNLNHDAMYWYRQDPGQGLRLIYYSQIVNDFQKGDIAEGYSVSREKKESFPLTVTSAQKNPTAFYLCASSLRLGGDEQYFGPGTRLTVT.

The V gene is TRBV2, the J gene TRBJ1-4, with D unclear. The V end lost 9 bases, the J end lost 0 bases, and 14 bases lay between the germline ends. Germline V gene sequence: CDR1 SNHLY, CDR2 FYNNEI. The CDR3 totals 15 residues. CDR3 protein: CASVKSGATNEKLFF. CDR3 bases: TGTGCCAGTGTGAAATCAGGCGCAACTAATGAAAAACTGTTTTTT.

V usage is TRBV7-8 and J usage is TRBJ2-6, with D unresolved. The germline V and J ends were trimmed by 5 bases and 16 bases, with 15 bases remaining between them. The CDR3 loop spans 12 amino acids. Per germline, CDR1 SGHVS and CDR2 FQNEAQ. The chain's CDR3 is CASSPGWVGLTF. The CDR3 region has the DNA TGTGCCAGCAGCCCCGGGTGGGTAGGTCTGACTTTC.

The CDR3 DNA is TGCGCCAGCAGCAGCACTAGCGGGGGGGCCCCTGAGCAGTTCTTC. This translates into CASSSTSGGAPEQFF. The V gene is TRBV4-1, the J gene TRBJ2-1; 13 bases agree with TRBD2. The V and J ends lost 5 bases and 9 bases, in that order; junction bases with no gene match: 7. This CDR3 spans 15 amino acids. The germline V gene encodes CDR1 MGHRA and CDR2 YSYEKL.

The J gene is TRBJ1-1, the V gene TRBV29-1; D is undetermined. The CDR3 covers 14 residues. Germline V CDR1 and CDR2: SQVTM, ANQGSEA. V lost 4 bases, J lost 5 bases, and 17 bases lay in between. CDR3: CSVVWGRGPTEAFF. The CDR3 nucleotides read TGCAGCGTTGTGTGGGGTCGGGGTCCTACTGAAGCTTTCTTT.

This clone was observed once. The rearrangement links TRBV5-1 to TRBJ1-2; D possibly corresponds to TRBD1 (5 bases). CDR3 length: 14 residues. Trimming took 4 bases from V and 4 from J, leaving 14 bases between them. Germline lookup yields CDR1 SGHRS and CDR2 YFSETQ. The CDR3 spells CASSPVQGTYGYTF. CDR3 sequence (DNA): TGCGCCAGCAGCCCTGTGCAGGGTACCTATGGCTACACCTTC. The full variable domain, completed using reference TRBV5-1 and TRBJ1-2, is KAGVTQTPRYLIKTRGQQVTLSCSPISGHRSVSWYQQTPGQGLQFLFEYFSETQRNKGNFPGRFSGRQFSNSRSEMNVSTLELGDSALYLCASSPVQGTYGYTFGSGTRLTVV.

The chain is built from TRBV29-1 and TRBJ2-3; D is perhaps TRBD2 (6 bases). The CDR3 totals 12 residues. Germline CDR1 and CDR2: SQVTM and ANQGSEA. V was clipped by 7 bases and J by 4 bases, with 12 bases between them. CDR3 in DNA: TGCAGCGGTAACGGGGGTGCAGATACGCAGTATTTT. Its translation is CSGNGGADTQYF.

The V and J genes are TRBV28 and TRBJ1-5; D is undetermined. The V and J ends lost 8 bases and 6 bases respectively, with 17 bases between them. CDR1 MDHEN and CDR2 SYDVKM come from the germline V gene. This CDR3 contains 14 residues. The CDR3 sequence is CASEGPRGFQPQHF. The CDR3 coding sequence is TGTGCCAGCGAAGGCCCCCGGGGATTTCAGCCCCAGCATTTT. Using reference TRBV28 and TRBJ1-5 for the parts outside the CDR3, the full variable domain is DVKVTQSSRYLVKRTGEKVFLECVQDMDHENMFWYRQDPGLGLRLIYFSYDVKMKEKGDIPEGYSVSREKKERFSLILESASTNQTSMYLCASEGPRGFQPQHFGDGTRLSIL.

This clone appeared a single time. The chain links TRBV9 to TRBJ2-3, with no clear D. Per germline, CDR1 SGDLS and CDR2 YYNGEE. The V end lost 1 base, the J end lost 1 base, and 7 bases lay between the germline ends. The CDR3 is made up of 14 amino acids. The CDR3 region is CASSVSAGTDTQYF. CDR3 nucleotides: TGTGCCAGCAGCGTATCTGCGGGCACAGATACGCAGTATTTT. The full variable domain, completed using reference TRBV9 and TRBJ2-3, is DSGVTQTPKHLITATGQRVTLRCSPRSGDLSVYWYQQSLDQGLQFLIQYYNGEERAKGNILERFSAQQFPDLHSELNLSSLELGDSALYFCASSVSAGTDTQYFGPGTRLTVL.

This chain joins TRBV30 and TRBJ1-2; possibly TRBD1 for D (5 bases). V lost 0 bases and J lost 7, with 12 bases in between. Germline V gene data show CDR1 as GTSNPN and CDR2 as SVGIG (reference sequence). This CDR3 has 13 residues. The CDR3 DNA is TGTGCCTGGAGTGTTCAAGGGGCTGGTGGCTACACCTTC. It yields the protein CAWSVQGAGGYTF.

This clone was observed once. No conserved phenylalanine or tryptophan is present at the end of the CDR3, so a read error is the likely explanation. The chain links TRBV19 to TRBJ1-5, with 7 bases matching TRBD1. The trim removed 3 bases at V and 2 bases at J, leaving 16 bases unmatched. The germline CDR1 and CDR2 sequences are LNHDA and SQIVND (reference sequence). The CDR3 runs to 19 residues. The CDR3 DNA sequence: TGTGCCAGTAGTATCCTGGGTACAGGGGCATTGGGGGGCAATCAGCCCCAGCATGTT. Its translation: CASSILGTGALGGNQPQHV.

J is TRBJ2-3 and V is TRBV5-5, with D hard to call. Germline CDR1 is SGHKS and CDR2 is YYEKEE (reference sequence). The CDR3 is 13 residues long. V dropped 0 bases and J dropped 6 bases, with 8 bases sitting between them. The CDR3 spells CASSLETRDTQYF. CDR3 DNA: TGTGCCAGCAGCTTGGAAACCAGGGATACGCAGTATTTT.

The chain carries TRBV5-4 and TRBJ2-5, with 12 positions matching TRBD2. The CDR3 spans 15 residues. V shed 6 bases, J shed 5 bases, and the junction held 8 bases outside the gene matches. The germline CDR1 and CDR2 sequences are SGHNT and YYREEE (reference sequence). The CDR3 DNA sequence: TGTGCCAGCACCCCGACTAGCGGGGGTCGGGAGACCCAGTACTTC. Encoded protein: CASTPTSGGRETQYF.

The chain couples TRBV28 to TRBJ2-1; D unresolved. CDR1 is MDHEN, CDR2 SYDVKM, per germline. V lost 5 bases to trimming and J lost 7 bases, with 12 bases between them. This CDR3 contains 13 residues. The DNA of the CDR3 is TGTGCCAGCAGTACCCCATCGAGGAATGAGCAGTTCTTC. Translated, it gives CASSTPSRNEQFF.

Points on this clone: The junction departs from the called germline gene at one end, perhaps through a read error. This specimen includes other DNA sequences encoding the same CDR3. J is TRBJ1-1 and V is TRBV30; D perhaps matches TRBD1 (6 bases). The CDR3 length is 11 residues. Looked up from germline, CDR1 is GTSNPN and CDR2 is SVGIG (reference sequence). CDR3 DNA sequence: TGTGCTTGGAGACGGACAGACGAAGCTTTCTTT. It specifies CAWRRTDEAFF.

The chain is built from TRBV18 and TRBJ2-2; 10 positions agree with TRBD2. V lost 2 bases to trimming and J lost 7 bases; unmatched junction nucleotides: 4. Germline V gives CDR1 KGHSH, CDR2 LQKENI. The CDR3 loop spans 15 amino acids. The CDR3 DNA reads TGTGCCAGCTCACCAACTAGCGGGACTAGCGGGGAGCTGTTTTTT. It yields the protein CASSPTSGTSGELFF.

The CDR3 reads CASSLGPRGTDTQYF. The CDR3 region has the DNA TGTGCCAGCAGCTTAGGCCCCCGGGGCACAGATACGCAGTATTTT. This chain links TRBV7-6 with TRBJ2-3, with D uncertain. This CDR3 has 15 amino acids. Per germline, CDR1 SGHVS and CDR2 FNYEAQ. The germline V and J ends were trimmed by 1 base and 1 base, with 9 bases remaining between them.